The rows below give T cell receptor beta chains drawn from one sample of a study of blood T cell repertoires in COVID-19. The protocol was immunoSEQ multiplex PCR, while the TCRdb copy is restricted to in-frame clones and leaves out a portion. The sample yields around 150,000 clones, 88% seen once. The sample taken for sequencing was peripheral blood. The receptors originated from a human donor with COVID-19, enrolled during active disease. The donor label of this sample is uncertain. Both conserved end residues are part of each CDR3. The order of the fields is clone size, V gene, D gene, J gene, CDR3 protein, CDR3 DNA. A D gene is named only where the DNA matches it firmly. Not every row has a clone size; where given, it reads once, few, many or a size class.

clone_size: -; v_call: TRBV28; d_call: -; j_call: TRBJ2-1; cdr3_aa: CASTRRGHYNEQFF; cdr3_nt: TGTGCCAGCACCCGGCGGGGGCACTACAATGAGCAGTTCTTC
clone_size: -; v_call: TRBV30; d_call: TRBD1; j_call: TRBJ1-5; cdr3_aa: CAWSVQGRGTNQPQHF; cdr3_nt: TGTGCCTGGAGTGTTCAGGGCAGGGGGACCAATCAGCCCCAGCATTTT
clone_size: -; v_call: TRBV3-1/TRBV3-2; d_call: -; j_call: TRBJ1-1; cdr3_aa: CASSQEGWGEDTEAFF; cdr3_nt: TGTGCCAGCAGCCAAGAGGGTTGGGGAGAGGACACTGAAGCTTTCTTT
clone_size: -; v_call: TRBV5-1; d_call: -; j_call: TRBJ2-1; cdr3_aa: CASSKDSTNYNEQFF; cdr3_nt: TGCGCCAGCAGCAAGGACTCGACCAACTACAATGAGCAGTTCTTC
clone_size: -; v_call: TRBV7-9; d_call: -; j_call: TRBJ1-2; cdr3_aa: CASSLDNHNYGYTF; cdr3_nt: TGTGCCAGCAGCTTAGACAATCATAACTATGGCTACACCTTC
clone_size: -; v_call: TRBV4-1; d_call: TRBD1; j_call: TRBJ1-4; cdr3_aa: CASSLNSGQSNEKLFF; cdr3_nt: TGCGCCAGCAGCCTAAACTCGGGACAGAGTAATGAAAAACTGTTTTTT
clone_size: few; v_call: TRBV28; d_call: TRBD1; j_call: TRBJ1-2; cdr3_aa: CASSSPTGGVDGYTF; cdr3_nt: TGTGCCAGCAGCTCCCCGACAGGGGGCGTCGATGGCTACACCTTC
clone_size: -; v_call: TRBV19; d_call: TRBD1; j_call: TRBJ1-3; cdr3_aa: CASLGQGAGNTIYF; cdr3_nt: TGTGCCTCATTGGGACAGGGGGCTGGAAACACCATATATTTT
clone_size: -; v_call: TRBV7-6; d_call: -; j_call: TRBJ2-7; cdr3_aa: CASSRPGYEQYF; cdr3_nt: TGTGCCAGCAGCCGCCCCGGGTACGAGCAGTACTTC
clone_size: -; v_call: TRBV5-4; d_call: TRBD1; j_call: TRBJ2-3; cdr3_aa: CASSLDRGRRDTQYF; cdr3_nt: TGTGCCAGCAGCCTCGACAGGGGGAGGAGAGATACGCAGTATTTT
clone_size: -; v_call: TRBV5-1; d_call: TRBD1; j_call: TRBJ1-2; cdr3_aa: CASRGQATSYGYTF; cdr3_nt: TGCGCCAGCAGAGGACAGGCGACGAGTTATGGCTACACCTTC
clone_size: many; v_call: TRBV5-1; d_call: -; j_call: TRBJ1-2; cdr3_aa: CASSLGERYGYTF; cdr3_nt: TGCGCCAGCAGCTTGGGGGAGCGCTATGGCTACACCTTC
clone_size: -; v_call: TRBV4-1; d_call: -; j_call: TRBJ2-7; cdr3_aa: CASSQERRGEQYF; cdr3_nt: TGCGCCAGCAGCCAAGAGCGGAGGGGAGAGCAGTACTTC
clone_size: few; v_call: TRBV19; d_call: TRBD1; j_call: TRBJ1-3; cdr3_aa: CASSIRGTGSSGNTIYF; cdr3_nt: TGTGCCAGTAGTATACGAGGGACAGGGTCCTCTGGAAACACCATATATTTT
clone_size: -; v_call: TRBV6-4; d_call: -; j_call: TRBJ2-1; cdr3_aa: CASSRSAEDNEQFF; cdr3_nt: TGTGCCAGCAGTCGGTCCGCCGAGGACAATGAGCAGTTCTTC
clone_size: -; v_call: TRBV18; d_call: -; j_call: TRBJ1-1; cdr3_aa: CASSPPGRVQDTEAFF; cdr3_nt: TGTGCCAGCTCACCACCGGGGAGGGTGCAGGACACTGAAGCTTTCTTT
clone_size: -; v_call: TRBV19; d_call: -; j_call: TRBJ2-3; cdr3_aa: CASSINWGINTQYF; cdr3_nt: TGTGCCAGTAGTATCAACTGGGGCATAAATACGCAGTATTTT